This is a list of T cell receptor beta chains from one sample in a study of CD8 T cells in ankylosing spondylitis. Each CDR3 protein gets one entry after TCRdb re-called the 5' RACE reads with MiXCR. Here the sample spans about 230,000 distinct CDR3 sequences, around 8% being singletons. Sequenced sample: blood, either unsorted or a sorted T cell fraction (not recorded which). The receptors were sampled from a female donor with ankylosing spondylitis or in good health (not recorded which). The CDR3 runs from the conserved cysteine through the conserved F or W. Size values are once, few and many counts, or a class for expanded clones, and some rows have none.

len,v_gene,abundance,j_gene,CDR3aa
16,TRBV11-2,many,TRBJ2-5,CASSFAQGRGQETQYF
16,TRBV20-1,few,TRBJ2-5,CSARVVGTAVAETQYF
12,TRBV28,NA,TRBJ2-7,CASRDSRYEQYF
12,TRBV9,many,TRBJ2-1,CASSVVENEQFF
15,TRBV12-3/TRBV12-4,many,TRBJ2-1,CASSFGGRAMNEQFF
20,TRBV2,few,TRBJ2-2,CASSEALHGLGSGNTGELFF
16,TRBV5-5,many,TRBJ2-3,CASSSRDGTSTDTQYF
14,TRBV5-6,many,TRBJ2-2,CASSFPTATGELFF
17,TRBV5-1,many,TRBJ2-1,CASSFGLLAQKNNEQFF
12,TRBV18,many,TRBJ2-3,CASSRLTDTQYF
17,TRBV12-3/TRBV12-4,many,TRBJ2-3,CASSPIRTGILTDTQYF
13,TRBV5-5,NA,TRBJ2-1,CASSFLTVNEQFF
14,TRBV7-2,many,TRBJ2-1,CASTRVSGKFEQFF
16,TRBV3-1,many,TRBJ2-6,CASSQVVFSGANVLTF
11,TRBV20-1,many,TRBJ2-3,CSVPLADTQYF
16,TRBV12-3/TRBV12-4,few,TRBJ2-7,CASSLSAGALPYEQYF
13,TRBV7-9,few,TRBJ2-7,CASSFTGHYEQYF
16,TRBV20-1,many,TRBJ2-1,CSARDRRVPSYNEQFF
13,TRBV5-1,many,TRBJ2-7,CASSVAGSYEQYF
16,TRBV4-2,many,TRBJ2-1,CASSSGLAGEYNEQFF